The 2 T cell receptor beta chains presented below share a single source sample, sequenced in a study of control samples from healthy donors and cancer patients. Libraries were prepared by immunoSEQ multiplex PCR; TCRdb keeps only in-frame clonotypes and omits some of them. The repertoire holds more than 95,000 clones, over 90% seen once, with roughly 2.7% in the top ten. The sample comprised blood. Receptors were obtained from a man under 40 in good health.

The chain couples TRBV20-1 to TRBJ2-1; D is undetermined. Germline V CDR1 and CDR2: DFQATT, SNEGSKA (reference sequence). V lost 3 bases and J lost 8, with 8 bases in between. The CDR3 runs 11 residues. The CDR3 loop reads CSASLVHEQFF. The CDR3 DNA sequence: TGCAGTGCTAGTCTGGTTCATGAGCAGTTCTTC.

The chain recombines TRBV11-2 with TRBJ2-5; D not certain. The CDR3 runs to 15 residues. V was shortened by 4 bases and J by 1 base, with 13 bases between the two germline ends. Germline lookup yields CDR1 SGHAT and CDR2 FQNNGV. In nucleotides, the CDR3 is TGTGCCAGCAGCTCGGGCTTCGGACCCCAAGAGACCCAGTACTTC. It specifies CASSSGFGPQETQYF.